A selection of T cell receptor beta chains follows, all from one sample in a study of T cell repertoires in cytomegalovirus infection. One entry per CDR3 protein, called by TCRdb with MiXCR from the reads. The table shows approximately 250,000 distinct CDR3 sequences, with approximately 22% occurring only once. Material: CD8+ T cells from PBMCs. Receptors were obtained from a human donor in good health (CMV status not recorded). Some clones in this sample may be carry-over from other donors' samples. The CDR3 runs from the conserved cysteine through the conserved F or W. The order of the fields is clone size, V gene, J gene, D gene, CDR3 length, CDR3 protein, CDR3 DNA. D genes are given only for firm matches. Size tells how often a clone was seen (once, few, many) or the class of an expanded clone, and some rows leave it out.

clone size: few
V gene: TRBV28
J gene: TRBJ1-1
D gene: .
CDR3 length: 17
CDR3 protein: CASSPIPDWDVNTEAFF
CDR3 DNA: TGTGCCAGCAGTCCCATCCCCGACTGGGACGTGAACACTGAAGCTTTCTTT

clone size: .
V gene: TRBV5-8
J gene: TRBJ2-3
D gene: .
CDR3 length: 13
CDR3 protein: CASSLERTDTQYF
CDR3 DNA: TGTGCCAGCAGCTTGGAGCGCACAGATACGCAGTATTTT

clone size: few
V gene: TRBV2
J gene: TRBJ1-4
D gene: .
CDR3 length: 13
CDR3 protein: CASGGRKNEKLFF
CDR3 DNA: TGTGCCAGCGGTGGAAGGAAAAATGAAAAACTGTTTTTT

clone size: few
V gene: TRBV12-3/TRBV12-4
J gene: TRBJ1-1
D gene: .
CDR3 length: 14
CDR3 protein: CASTPGRLGTEAFF
CDR3 DNA: TGTGCCAGCACCCCGGGCCGTCTGGGCACTGAAGCTTTCTTT

clone size: many
V gene: TRBV7-8
J gene: TRBJ2-7
D gene: .
CDR3 length: 15
CDR3 protein: CASSLVGGVSYEQYF
CDR3 DNA: TGTGCCAGCAGCTTAGTTGGGGGAGTCTCCTACGAGCAGTACTTC

clone size: medium-sized
V gene: TRBV7-2
J gene: TRBJ1-1
D gene: .
CDR3 length: 13
CDR3 protein: CASSFGGSTEAFF
CDR3 DNA: TGTGCCAGCAGCTTTGGGGGAAGCACTGAAGCTTTCTTT

clone size: .
V gene: TRBV28
J gene: TRBJ2-2
D gene: .
CDR3 length: 19
CDR3 protein: CASSAYYSRGISDTGELFF
CDR3 DNA: TGTGCCAGCAGTGCCTATTATAGTAGGGGAATTTCGGACACCGGGGAGCTGTTTTTT

clone size: few
V gene: TRBV11-1
J gene: TRBJ1-1
D gene: .
CDR3 length: 14
CDR3 protein: CASKVPGAGTEAFF
CDR3 DNA: TGTGCCAGCAAAGTTCCGGGGGCAGGTACTGAAGCTTTCTTT

clone size: .
V gene: TRBV7-1
J gene: TRBJ1-1
D gene: .
CDR3 length: 14
CDR3 protein: CASSPVQGGTEAFF
CDR3 DNA: TGTGCCAGCAGCCCCGTCCAGGGAGGAACTGAAGCTTTCTTT

clone size: many
V gene: TRBV28
J gene: TRBJ2-7
D gene: .
CDR3 length: 15
CDR3 protein: CASSENLGSPYEQYF
CDR3 DNA: TGTGCCAGCAGTGAAAACTTGGGGTCCCCCTACGAGCAGTACTTC

clone size: many
V gene: TRBV12-3/TRBV12-4
J gene: TRBJ1-1
D gene: .
CDR3 length: 13
CDR3 protein: CASSPTVNTEAFF
CDR3 DNA: TGTGCCAGCAGTCCGACGGTGAACACTGAAGCTTTCTTT

clone size: few
V gene: TRBV14
J gene: TRBJ2-1
D gene: .
CDR3 length: 12
CDR3 protein: CASSHSGNEQFF
CDR3 DNA: TGTGCCAGCAGCCACTCGGGAAATGAGCAGTTCTTC

clone size: .
V gene: TRBV29-1
J gene: TRBJ2-7
D gene: .
CDR3 length: 10
CDR3 protein: CSVEGGEQYF
CDR3 DNA: TGCAGCGTTGAAGGCGGGGAGCAGTACTTC

clone size: .
V gene: TRBV20-1
J gene: TRBJ2-3
D gene: .
CDR3 length: 14
CDR3 protein: CSASHGGSTDTQYF
CDR3 DNA: TGCAGTGCTAGTCACGGGGGAAGCACAGATACGCAGTATTTT

clone size: many
V gene: TRBV7-9
J gene: TRBJ2-1
D gene: .
CDR3 length: 13
CDR3 protein: CASSLTPDVEQFF
CDR3 DNA: TGTGCCAGCAGCTTGACCCCGGACGTTGAGCAGTTCTTC

clone size: many
V gene: TRBV10-3
J gene: TRBJ2-1
D gene: TRBD2
CDR3 length: 14
CDR3 protein: CAISERSSGNEQFF
CDR3 DNA: TGTGCCATCAGTGAGCGATCTAGCGGTAATGAGCAGTTCTTC

clone size: few
V gene: TRBV14
J gene: TRBJ1-2
D gene: TRBD1
CDR3 length: 19
CDR3 protein: CASSIRTGTGPLLGYGYTF
CDR3 DNA: TGTGCCAGCAGCATACGGACCGGGACAGGGCCCCTACTCGGCTATGGCTACACCTTC

clone size: few
V gene: TRBV4-1
J gene: TRBJ1-1
D gene: .
CDR3 length: 15
CDR3 protein: CASSQDVGVGTEAFF
CDR3 DNA: TGCGCCAGCAGCCAAGATGTGGGGGTAGGGACTGAAGCTTTCTTT

clone size: .
V gene: TRBV7-9
J gene: TRBJ2-5
D gene: TRBD1
CDR3 length: 16
CDR3 protein: CASSPNGQGQQETQYF
CDR3 DNA: TGTGCCAGCAGCCCAAACGGACAGGGACAGCAAGAGACCCAGTACTTC

clone size: .
V gene: TRBV29-1
J gene: TRBJ2-1
D gene: .
CDR3 length: 14
CDR3 protein: CSVDGQETYNEQFF
CDR3 DNA: TGCAGCGTTGACGGGCAGGAAACCTACAATGAGCAGTTCTTC

clone size: .
V gene: TRBV6-5
J gene: TRBJ2-7
D gene: .
CDR3 length: 13
CDR3 protein: CASSYSTAQEQYF
CDR3 DNA: TGTGCCAGCAGTTACTCGACAGCTCAAGAGCAGTACTTC

clone size: few
V gene: TRBV7-2
J gene: TRBJ2-7
D gene: .
CDR3 length: 14
CDR3 protein: CASSLGFPPYEQYF
CDR3 DNA: TGTGCCAGCAGCTTAGGCTTCCCCCCCTACGAGCAGTACTTC

clone size: many
V gene: TRBV2
J gene: TRBJ2-7
D gene: .
CDR3 length: 14
CDR3 protein: CASIDGTVSYEQYF
CDR3 DNA: TGTGCCAGCATTGACGGGACTGTATCCTACGAGCAGTACTTC

clone size: .
V gene: TRBV6-5
J gene: TRBJ1-1
D gene: .
CDR3 length: 11
CDR3 protein: CASRPTGEAFF
CDR3 DNA: TGTGCCAGCAGGCCCACCGGTGAAGCTTTCTTT